This T cell receptor beta chain was recorded in a study of T cells in Graves' hyperthyroidism and ophthalmopathy. Study observations and caveats: From stable hyperthyroidism, ophthalmopathy was set apart by a 13 V-J model.

This clonotype was recorded at least ten times. Antigen unknown. Researchers took RNA transcripts and amplified the TCR beta CDR3 regions from them. The study used the HTBI primer set for a first-round RT-PCR of the TCR CDR3. TCRdb processed the multiplex PCR reads anew with MiXCR; each CDR3 protein has one entry. The sample holds hundreds of thousands of distinct CDR3 sequences, around 20% seen once. The CDR3 is 18 residues long. Germline V gene lookup returns CDR1 SGHAT and CDR2 FQNNGV. The J segment lost 0 bases and the V segment lost 3 bases, leaving 6 bases of the junction unmatched. Clinical symptoms, serum thyroxine and TRAb, thyroid ultrasound and orbital computed tomography together formed the diagnostic basis.

This TCR derives from a woman between 45 and 65 years old with Graves' hyperthyroidism that later progressed to Graves' ophthalmopathy. The V and J genes are TRBV11-2 and TRBJ2-1; 12 nucleotides line up with TRBD2. The specimen was blood. The CDR3 DNA reads as TGTGCCAGCAGCTTTTACCTAGCGGGGGGGAGCTCCTACAATGAGCAGTTCTTC. Translation: CASSFYLAGGSSYNEQFF.